This T cell receptor beta chain stems from a study of technical replicates of blood from several donors. The CDR3 has 19 residues. Germline V gene lookup returns CDR1 SGHTA and CDR2 FQGTGA. V was pared by 5 bases and J by 2 bases, with 14 bases of the junction left unmatched. This clone was observed a single time. Profiled with immunoSEQ multiplex PCR; TCRdb holds only in-frame clones, not every one. The sample shows about 82,000 clones, 96% of them seen only once. This sequence joins TRBV7-3 and TRBJ2-6; TRBD2 matches 8 bases. The TCR originated in a human donor in good health. Sequencing input: T cells isolated from PBMCs. The CDR3 nucleotides read TGTGCCAGCAGCGGGCCCTCGCGGGAGGTATCTCCTGGGGCCAACGTCCTGACTTTC. It translates to CASSGPSREVSPGANVLTF.